This TCR beta chain was retrieved from a study of T cells in Graves' hyperthyroidism and ophthalmopathy. Findings of the study overall: Most clonotypes expanded in thyroid above 0.001 were likewise present in blood.

Amplified TCR beta CDR3 regions derived from RNA transcripts. The HTBI primer set was used in a first-round RT-PCR of the TCR CDR3. TCRdb re-derived calls from the multiplex PCR reads in MiXCR, one entry per CDR3 protein. The table has 650,000 to 850,000 distinct CDR3 sequences, roughly a sixth seen once; the top ten hold approximately 15%. At least ten counts were recorded for this clonotype. Its cognate antigen is unknown. Germline assignment: CDR1 GTSNPN and CDR2 SVGIG (reference sequence). CDR3 size: 11 residues. Patients were excluded for uncontrolled infection, other autoimmune disease, pregnancy or lactation. Diagnostic assessment was based on clinical symptoms, serum thyroxine and TRAb, thyroid ultrasound and orbital computed tomography.

Sequences were obtained from blood. The V and J genes are TRBV30 and TRBJ2-2, with no clear D. The receptor was isolated from a woman aged 45-65 years with Graves' hyperthyroidism that later progressed to Graves' ophthalmopathy. The CDR3: CAAADTGELFF. Here the CDR3 DNA reads TGTGCGGCCGCCGACACCGGGGAGCTGTTTTTT.